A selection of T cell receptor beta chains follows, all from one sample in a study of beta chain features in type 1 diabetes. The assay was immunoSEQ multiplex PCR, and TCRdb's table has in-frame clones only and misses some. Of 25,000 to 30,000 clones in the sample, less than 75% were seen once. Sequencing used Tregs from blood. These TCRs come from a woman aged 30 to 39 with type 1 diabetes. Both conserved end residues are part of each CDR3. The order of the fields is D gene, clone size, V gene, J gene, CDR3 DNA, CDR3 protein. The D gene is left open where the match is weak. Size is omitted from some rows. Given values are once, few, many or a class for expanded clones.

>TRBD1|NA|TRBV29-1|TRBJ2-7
TGCAGCGTTGAGGGACAGGGTAGGACCCTCTACGAGCAGTACTTC
CSVEGQGRTLYEQYF
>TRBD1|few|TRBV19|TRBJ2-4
TGTGCCAGTAGTGGGGGGACAGGGAGTAAAAACATTCAGTACTTC
CASSGGTGSKNIQYF
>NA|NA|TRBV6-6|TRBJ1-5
TGTGCCAGCAGTTACCGGACAGCTAGCAATCAGCCCCAGCATTTT
CASSYRTASNQPQHF
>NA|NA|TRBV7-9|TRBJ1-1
TGTGCCAGCAGCCCGACAGGTGAAGCTTTCTTT
CASSPTGEAFF
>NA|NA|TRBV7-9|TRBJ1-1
TGTGCCAGCAGCTTAGCCTCCACAGGGATGAACACTGAAGCTTTCTTT
CASSLASTGMNTEAFF
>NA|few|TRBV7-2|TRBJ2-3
TGTGCCAGCAGATCCGGTCGTGGGACTAGCACAGATACGCAGTATTTT
CASRSGRGTSTDTQYF
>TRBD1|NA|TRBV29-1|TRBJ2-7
TGCAGCGCCTCCGGGACAGGGCTCTACGAGCAGTACTTC
CSASGTGLYEQYF
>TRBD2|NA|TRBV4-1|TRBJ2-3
TGCGCCAGCAGCCTAGAAAGTCCCCTAGCGGGAGGGACAGATACGCAGTATTTT
CASSLESPLAGGTDTQYF
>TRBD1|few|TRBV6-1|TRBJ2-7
TGTGCCAGCAGTAACAGGGGGCACGAGCAGTACTTC
CASSNRGHEQYF
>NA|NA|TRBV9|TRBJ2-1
TGTGCCAGCAGCGATACAGGTTACAATGAGCAGTTCTTC
CASSDTGYNEQFF
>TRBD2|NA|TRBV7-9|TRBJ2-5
TGTGCCAGCGGACTAGCGGGAGGTTGGGAGACCCAGTACTTC
CASGLAGGWETQYF
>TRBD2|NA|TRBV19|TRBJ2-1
TGTGCCAGTAGTAGGGGAGGTTGGCTAGCGGAATACAATGAGCAGTTCTTC
CASSRGGWLAEYNEQFF